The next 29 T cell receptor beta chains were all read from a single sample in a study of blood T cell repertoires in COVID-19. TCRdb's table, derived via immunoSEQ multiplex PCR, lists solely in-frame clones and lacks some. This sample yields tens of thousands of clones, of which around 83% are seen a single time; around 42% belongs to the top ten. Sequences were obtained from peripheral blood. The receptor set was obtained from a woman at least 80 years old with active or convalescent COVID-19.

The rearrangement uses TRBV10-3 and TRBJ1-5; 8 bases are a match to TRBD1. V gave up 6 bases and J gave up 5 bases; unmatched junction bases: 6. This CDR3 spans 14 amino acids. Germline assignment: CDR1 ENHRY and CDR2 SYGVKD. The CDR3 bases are TGTGCCATCAGCCAAGGGACAGGCCATCAGCCCCAGCATTTT. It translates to CAISQGTGHQPQHF.

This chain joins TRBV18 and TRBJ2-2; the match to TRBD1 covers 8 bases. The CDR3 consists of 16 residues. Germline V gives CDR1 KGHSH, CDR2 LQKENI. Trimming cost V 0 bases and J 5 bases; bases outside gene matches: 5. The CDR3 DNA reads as TGTGCCAGCTCACCACCGAACAGGGGGAAAACCGGGGAGCTGTTTTTT. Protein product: CASSPPNRGKTGELFF.

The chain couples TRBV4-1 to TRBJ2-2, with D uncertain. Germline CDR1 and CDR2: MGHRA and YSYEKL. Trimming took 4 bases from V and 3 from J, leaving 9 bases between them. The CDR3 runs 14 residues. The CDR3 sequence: CASSLPVDTGELFF. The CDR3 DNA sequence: TGCGCCAGCAGCCTTCCGGTGGACACCGGGGAGCTGTTTTTT.

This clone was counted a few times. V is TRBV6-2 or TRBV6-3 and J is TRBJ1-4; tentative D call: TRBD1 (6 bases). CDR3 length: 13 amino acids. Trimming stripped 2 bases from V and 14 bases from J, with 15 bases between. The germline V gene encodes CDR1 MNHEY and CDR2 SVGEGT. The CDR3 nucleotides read TGTGCCAGCAGTTACCCGGACAGCGGCAGGCTGTTTTTT. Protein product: CASSYPDSGRLFF.

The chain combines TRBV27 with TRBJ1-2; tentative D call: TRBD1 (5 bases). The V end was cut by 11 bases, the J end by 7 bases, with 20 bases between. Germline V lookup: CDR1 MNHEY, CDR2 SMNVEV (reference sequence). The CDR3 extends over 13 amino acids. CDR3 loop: CASRPGGISGYTF. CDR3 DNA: TGTGCCTCCCGACCCGGGGGGATTAGTGGCTACACCTTC.

The CDR3 loop reads CASSNPGSPAYEQYF. The CDR3 region has the DNA TGTGCCAGCAGTAATCCAGGGTCTCCTGCCTACGAGCAGTACTTC. The chain has TRBV28 and TRBJ2-7, with a tentative D call TRBD1 (5 bases). This CDR3 has 15 amino acids. Germline-derived CDR1 and CDR2 are MDHEN and SYDVKM. Trimming removed 5 bases from V and 2 bases from J, with 16 bases in between.

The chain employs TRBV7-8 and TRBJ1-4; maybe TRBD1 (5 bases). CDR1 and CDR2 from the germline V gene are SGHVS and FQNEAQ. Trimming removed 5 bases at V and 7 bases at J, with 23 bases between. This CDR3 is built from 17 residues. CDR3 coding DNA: TGTGCCAGCAGCCCGAACGGTCAGGGTTGGTTGTTTGAAAAACTGTTTTTT. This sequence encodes CASSPNGQGWLFEKLFF.

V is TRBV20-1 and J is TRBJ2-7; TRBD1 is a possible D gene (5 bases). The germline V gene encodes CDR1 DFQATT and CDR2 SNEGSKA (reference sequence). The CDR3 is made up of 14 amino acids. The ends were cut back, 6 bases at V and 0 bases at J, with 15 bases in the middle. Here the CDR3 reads CSASNRQSSYEQYF. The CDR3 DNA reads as TGCAGTGCCAGTAATAGACAGAGCTCCTACGAGCAGTACTTC.

CDR3 residues: CASRTLAAQETQYF. The CDR3 nucleotides are TGTGCCAGCAGGACACTAGCGGCGCAAGAGACCCAGTACTTC. The genes are TRBV5-6 and TRBJ2-5, with TRBD2 matching over 8 bases. After removal of 5 bases from V and 2 bases from J, the junction contained 5 bases not matched to a gene. This CDR3 is built from 14 residues. Germline CDR1 and CDR2: SGHDT and YYEEEE.

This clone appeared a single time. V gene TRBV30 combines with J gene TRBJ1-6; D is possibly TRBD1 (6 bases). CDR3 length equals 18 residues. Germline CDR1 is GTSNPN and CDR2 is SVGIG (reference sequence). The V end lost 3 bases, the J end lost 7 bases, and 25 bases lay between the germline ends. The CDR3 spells CAWRNPGTRTVENSPLHF. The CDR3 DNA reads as TGTGCCTGGAGAAACCCCGGGACAAGGACGGTAGAGAATTCACCCCTCCACTTT.

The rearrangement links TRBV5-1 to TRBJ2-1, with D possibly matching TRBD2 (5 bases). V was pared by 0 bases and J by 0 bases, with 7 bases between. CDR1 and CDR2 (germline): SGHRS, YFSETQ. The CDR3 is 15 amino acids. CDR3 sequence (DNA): TGCGCCAGCAGCTTGGGTACTAGCTCCTACAATGAGCAGTTCTTC. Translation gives CASSLGTSSYNEQFF.

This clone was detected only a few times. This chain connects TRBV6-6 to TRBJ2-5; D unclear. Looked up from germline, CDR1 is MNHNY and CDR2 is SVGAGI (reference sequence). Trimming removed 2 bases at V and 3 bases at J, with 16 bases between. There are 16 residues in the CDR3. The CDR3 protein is CASSYPTTGGEETQYF. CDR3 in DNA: TGTGCCAGCAGTTACCCCACGACTGGCGGAGAAGAGACCCAGTACTTC.

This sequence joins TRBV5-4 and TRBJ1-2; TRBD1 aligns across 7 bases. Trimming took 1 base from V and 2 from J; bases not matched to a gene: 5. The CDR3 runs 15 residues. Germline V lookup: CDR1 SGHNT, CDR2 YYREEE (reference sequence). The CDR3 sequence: CASSLFQGGNYGYTF. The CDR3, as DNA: TGTGCCAGCAGCTTGTTCCAGGGGGGAAACTATGGCTACACCTTC.

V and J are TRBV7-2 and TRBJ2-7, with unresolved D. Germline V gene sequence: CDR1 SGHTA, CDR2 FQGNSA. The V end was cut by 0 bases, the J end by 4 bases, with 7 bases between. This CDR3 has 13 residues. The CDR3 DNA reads TGTGCCAGCAGCTTAGCGTCAAAATACGAGCAGTACTTC. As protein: CASSLASKYEQYF.

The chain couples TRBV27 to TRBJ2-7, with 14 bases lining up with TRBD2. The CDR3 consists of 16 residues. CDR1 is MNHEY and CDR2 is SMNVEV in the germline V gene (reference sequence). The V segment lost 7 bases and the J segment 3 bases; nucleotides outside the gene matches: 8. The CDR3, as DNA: TGTGCCAGCAAGGGACTAGCGGGAGTAGATTTCTACGAGCAGTACTTC. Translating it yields CASKGLAGVDFYEQYF.

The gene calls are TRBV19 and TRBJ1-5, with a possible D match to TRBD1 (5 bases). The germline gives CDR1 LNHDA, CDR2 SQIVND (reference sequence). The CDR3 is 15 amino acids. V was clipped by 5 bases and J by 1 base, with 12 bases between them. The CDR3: CASSWLGASNQPQHF. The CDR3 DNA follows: TGTGCCAGTAGTTGGCTAGGGGCCAGCAATCAGCCCCAGCATTTT.

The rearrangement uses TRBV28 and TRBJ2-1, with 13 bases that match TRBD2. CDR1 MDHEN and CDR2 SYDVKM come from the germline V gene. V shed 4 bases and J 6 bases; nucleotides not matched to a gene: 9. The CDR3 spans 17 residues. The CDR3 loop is CASSSHGTSGNPNEQFF. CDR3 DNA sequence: TGTGCCAGCAGTTCTCACGGGACTAGCGGGAACCCCAATGAGCAGTTCTTC.

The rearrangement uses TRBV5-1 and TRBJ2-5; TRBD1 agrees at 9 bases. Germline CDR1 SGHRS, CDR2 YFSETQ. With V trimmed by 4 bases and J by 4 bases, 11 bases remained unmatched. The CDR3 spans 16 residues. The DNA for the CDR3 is TGCGCCAGCAGCGTGTGGGGGACAGGGCTAATAGAGACCCAGTACTTC. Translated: CASSVWGTGLIETQYF.

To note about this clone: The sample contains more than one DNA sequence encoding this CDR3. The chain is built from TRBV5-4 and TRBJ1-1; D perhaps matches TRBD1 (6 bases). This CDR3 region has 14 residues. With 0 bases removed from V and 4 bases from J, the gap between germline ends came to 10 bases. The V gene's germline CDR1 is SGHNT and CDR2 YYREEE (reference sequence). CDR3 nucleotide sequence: TGTGCCAGCAGCTTGGAACAGGGTGTCACTGAAGCTTTCTTT. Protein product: CASSLEQGVTEAFF.

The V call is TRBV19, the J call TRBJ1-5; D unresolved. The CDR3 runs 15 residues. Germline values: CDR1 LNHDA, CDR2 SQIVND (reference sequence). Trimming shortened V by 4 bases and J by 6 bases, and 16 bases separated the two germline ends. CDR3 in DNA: TGTGCCAGTAGTAAGCTGCGTACCCAATCTCAGCCCCAGCATTTT. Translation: CASSKLRTQSQPQHF. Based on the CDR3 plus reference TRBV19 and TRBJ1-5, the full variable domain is DGGITQSPKYLFRKEGQNVTLSCEQNLNHDAMYWYRQDPGQGLRLIYYSQIVNDFQKGDIAEGYSVSREKKESFPLTVTSAQKNPTAFYLCASSKLRTQSQPQHFGDGTRLSIL.

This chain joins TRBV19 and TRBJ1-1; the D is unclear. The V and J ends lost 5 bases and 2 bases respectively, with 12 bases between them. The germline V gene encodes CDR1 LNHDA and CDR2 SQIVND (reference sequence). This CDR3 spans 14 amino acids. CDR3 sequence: CASSPLAQNTEAFF. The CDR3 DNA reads TGTGCCAGTAGTCCTCTGGCCCAAAACACTGAAGCTTTCTTT.

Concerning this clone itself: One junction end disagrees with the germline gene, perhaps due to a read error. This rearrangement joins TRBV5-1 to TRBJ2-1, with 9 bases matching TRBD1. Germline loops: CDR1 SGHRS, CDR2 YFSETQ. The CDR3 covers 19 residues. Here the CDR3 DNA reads TGCGCCCGCAGCAAGCGACAGGGGGAAGGGGGGAGGGCCCCCGATGAGCAGTTCTTC. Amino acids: CARSKRQGEGGRAPDEQFF.

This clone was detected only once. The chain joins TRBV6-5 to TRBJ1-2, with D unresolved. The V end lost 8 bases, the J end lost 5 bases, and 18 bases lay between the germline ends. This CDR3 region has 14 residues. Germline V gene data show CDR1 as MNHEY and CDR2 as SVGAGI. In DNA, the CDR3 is TGTGCCAGCCATAGCGTCTCTGAGAGGTATGGCTACACCTTC. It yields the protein CASHSVSERYGYTF.

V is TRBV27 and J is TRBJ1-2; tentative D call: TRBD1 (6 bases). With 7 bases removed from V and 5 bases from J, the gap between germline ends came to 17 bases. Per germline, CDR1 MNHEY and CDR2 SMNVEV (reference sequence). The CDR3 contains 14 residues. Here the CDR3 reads CASKLNWGQYGYTF. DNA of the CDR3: TGTGCCAGCAAATTGAACTGGGGGCAATATGGCTACACCTTC.

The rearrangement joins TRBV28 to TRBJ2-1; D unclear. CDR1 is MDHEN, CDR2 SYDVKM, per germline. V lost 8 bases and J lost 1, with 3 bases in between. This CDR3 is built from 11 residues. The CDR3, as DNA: TGTGCCAGCCGGTCCTACAATGAGCAGTTCTTC. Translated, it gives CASRSYNEQFF.

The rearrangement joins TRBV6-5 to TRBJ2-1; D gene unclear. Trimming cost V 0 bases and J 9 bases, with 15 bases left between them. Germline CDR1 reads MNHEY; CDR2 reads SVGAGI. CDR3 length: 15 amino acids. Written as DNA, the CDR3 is TGTGCCAGCAGTTACTCGATGAGGCAAAACGGTGAGCAGTTCTTC. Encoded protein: CASSYSMRQNGEQFF.

The CDR3 DNA reads as TGTGCCAGCCTCGGGTGGCCAGATACGCAGTATTTT. Protein sequence: CASLGWPDTQYF. The V gene is TRBV28, the J gene TRBJ2-3; D not resolved. CDR1 and CDR2 (germline): MDHEN, SYDVKM. V lost 8 bases and J lost 4, with 10 bases in between. This CDR3 is 12 amino acids long.

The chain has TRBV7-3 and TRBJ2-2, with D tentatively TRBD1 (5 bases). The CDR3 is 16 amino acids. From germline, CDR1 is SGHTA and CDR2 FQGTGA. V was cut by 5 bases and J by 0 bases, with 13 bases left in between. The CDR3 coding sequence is TGTGCCAGCAGCCTCAATGGGGCAGCGAACACCGGGGAGCTGTTTTTT. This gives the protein CASSLNGAANTGELFF.

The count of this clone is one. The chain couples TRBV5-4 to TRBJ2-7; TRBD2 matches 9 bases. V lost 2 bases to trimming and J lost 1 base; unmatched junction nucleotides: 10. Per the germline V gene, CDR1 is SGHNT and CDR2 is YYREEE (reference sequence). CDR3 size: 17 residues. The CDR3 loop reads CASSLIVAGGPSYEQYF. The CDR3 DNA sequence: TGTGCCAGCAGCTTAATTGTGGCGGGAGGGCCATCCTACGAGCAGTACTTC.